This paragraph covers one T cell receptor (beta chain) sequence. Its antigen remains unidentified. The data belong to a study of somatic mutations in cytotoxic T cells in rheumatoid arthritis. For the study at large: Sorting by flow gave nearly 100% purity for some V beta antibody-stained T-cell populations, including V beta1+ cells sequenced for TCRB.

Study-level findings and limits: Compared with age-matched healthy controls, rheumatoid arthritis patients did not differ significantly in CD8+ T-cell clonality.

As handled by the study authors: Rarely, patient CD8+ clones larger than 1% corresponded to published virus-specific TCRB sequences. The repertoire was sequenced with immunoSEQ multiplex PCR; TCRdb's copy has only in-frame clones and lacks some. Clone size and V and J calls were adopted from that table, with D and trimming inferred from the DNA. This repertoire shows about 11,000 clones, approximately 82% found once; its top ten account for approximately 9.3%. Positively selected by magnetic beads, CD4+ and CD8+ cells were purity-checked by flow cytometry. Sequenced input: CD8+ T cells sorted from blood. The clonotype was recovered from a woman aged 60-75 years with rheumatoid arthritis.

CDR3 residues: CASSSDPRTGGNYGYTF. For the CDR3, the DNA is TGCGCCAGCAGCTCGGACCCTAGGACAGGGGGCAACTATGGCTACACCTTC. This chain links TRBV5-1 with TRBJ1-2; TRBD1 aligns across 11 bases. Germline loops: CDR1 SGHRS, CDR2 YFSETQ. With V trimmed by 3 bases and J by 2 bases, 9 bases remained unmatched. CDR3 length: 17 residues.